The 22 T cell receptor beta chains below come from one sample, sequenced in a study of shared clonotypes between healthy human individuals. Assay: immunoSEQ multiplex PCR; the TCRdb copy retains only in-frame clones and omits some. The sample lists under 1,900,000 clones, 98% occurring once. The sequenced sample consisted of naive CD4+ T cells sorted from blood. Subset described: CD45RA+ positively selected. Every receptor here comes from a man younger than 45 in good health.

This clone came up once. The chain uses TRBV5-1 and TRBJ2-5; the match to TRBD2 covers 13 bases. The CDR3 is 16 amino acids. V trimming: 4 bases; J trimming: 5 bases; junction bases outside the gene matches: 8. The V gene's germline CDR1 is SGHRS and CDR2 YFSETQ. This chain's CDR3 is CASSPRTSGSRETQYF. CDR3 bases: TGCGCCAGCAGCCCACGGACTAGCGGGAGTCGGGAGACCCAGTACTTC.

The J gene is TRBJ1-1, the V gene TRBV28; D may be TRBD1 (5 bases). Trimming stripped 6 bases from V and 5 bases from J, with 10 bases between. Germline V gives CDR1 MDHEN, CDR2 SYDVKM. This CDR3 spans 12 amino acids. Here the CDR3 DNA reads TGTGCCAGCAGGACGCAGGGAACTGAAGCTTTCTTT. Translation: CASRTQGTEAFF.

The chain links TRBV10-3 to TRBJ2-5, with D possibly TRBD1 on 6 matching bases. CDR1 ENHRY and CDR2 SYGVKD come from the germline V gene. The ends were cut back, 4 bases at V and 1 base at J, with 7 bases in the middle. The CDR3 is 13 amino acids. Here the CDR3 DNA reads TGTGCCATCAGTGGGACAGCCCAAGAGACCCAGTACTTC. This codes for CAISGTAQETQYF.

The chain employs TRBV7-2 and TRBJ2-5; either TRBD1 or TRBD2 may supply D (5 bases each). V was cut by 4 bases and J by 4 bases, with 13 bases left in between. Per germline, CDR1 SGHTA and CDR2 FQGNSA. The CDR3 has 14 residues. The CDR3 DNA is TGTGCCAGCAGCTGGGGGTTCGCTGTAGAGACCCAGTACTTC. Encoded protein: CASSWGFAVETQYF.

The chain recombines TRBV7-2 with TRBJ2-3; TRBD2 matches at 7 bases. The CDR3 is 16 amino acids. In germline, CDR1 is SGHTA, CDR2 FQGNSA. V trimming: 4 bases; J trimming: 4 bases; junction bases outside the gene matches: 11. In DNA, the CDR3 is TGTGCCAGCAGCTCATCTAGCGGCCGTCTCTCAGATACGCAGTATTTT. Translated, it gives CASSSSSGRLSDTQYF. The full variable domain, with the rest looked up from reference TRBV7-2 and TRBJ2-3, is GAGVSQSPSNKVTEKGKDVELRCDPISGHTALYWYRQSLGQGLEFLIYFQGNSAPDKSGLPSDRFSAERTGGSVSTLTIQRTQQEDSAVYLCASSSSSGRLSDTQYFGPGTRLTVL.

The chain links TRBV18 to TRBJ1-2, with 8 bases fitting TRBD1. Unmatched junction bases numbered 6, after V lost 2 bases and J lost 4 bases. This CDR3 has 15 amino acids. CDR1 and CDR2 (germline): KGHSH, LQKENI. CDR3 protein: CASSPAGGDGYGYTF. For the CDR3, the DNA is TGTGCCAGCTCACCAGCAGGGGGCGATGGCTATGGCTACACCTTC.

V is TRBV12-5 and J is TRBJ2-3; D ambiguous. This CDR3 is built from 14 residues. Germline assignment: CDR1 LGHNT and CDR2 FRNRAP. V lost 3 bases, J lost 4 bases, and 11 bases lay in between. The CDR3 nucleotides are TGTGCTAGTGGTTTTGAGTTGGCCGCAGATACGCAGTATTTT. The encoded protein is CASGFELAADTQYF.

A single count supports this clone. J is TRBJ2-7 and V is TRBV5-4, with 11 bases aligning to TRBD1. There are 16 residues in the CDR3. V trimming: 2 bases; J trimming: 7 bases; junction bases outside the gene matches: 11. The germline gives CDR1 SGHNT, CDR2 YYREEE (reference sequence). The CDR3 sequence: CASSLSPGQGASEQYF. DNA for the CDR3: TGTGCCAGCAGCTTATCCCCAGGACAGGGGGCGAGTGAGCAGTACTTC.

The CDR3 here is CASSVGVAGSFQETQYF. CDR3 DNA sequence: TGTGCCAGCAGCGTAGGGGTAGCGGGAAGCTTCCAAGAGACCCAGTACTTC. The chain joins TRBV9 to TRBJ2-5, with 8 bases that match TRBD2. Germline CDR1 reads SGDLS; CDR2 reads YYNGEE. V was clipped by 0 bases and J by 1 base; unmatched bases: 8. The CDR3 length is 17 residues. The full variable domain, rest sourced from reference TRBV9 and TRBJ2-5, is DSGVTQTPKHLITATGQRVTLRCSPRSGDLSVYWYQQSLDQGLQFLIQYYNGEERAKGNILERFSAQQFPDLHSELNLSSLELGDSALYFCASSVGVAGSFQETQYFGPGTRLLVL.

The chain is built from TRBV5-1 and TRBJ2-1, with TRBD1 as a possible D gene (6 bases). V gave up 1 base and J gave up 2 bases, with 10 bases separating them. Germline CDR1 SGHRS, CDR2 YFSETQ. The CDR3 totals 15 residues. CDR3 DNA: TGCGCCAGCAGCTTGCAGGGGAGCCCCTACAATGAGCAGTTCTTC. It encodes CASSLQGSPYNEQFF.

The V gene is TRBV5-6, the J gene TRBJ1-4; D is undetermined. Germline V gene sequence: CDR1 SGHDT, CDR2 YYEEEE. The CDR3 runs 14 residues. V was cut by 0 bases and J by 7 bases, with 10 bases left in between. Written as DNA, the CDR3 is TGTGCCAGCAGCTTGGCAGGTCTTGGTGAAAAACTGTTTTTT. The encoded protein is CASSLAGLGEKLFF.

This chain uses TRBV29-1 with TRBJ1-1, with D perhaps matching TRBD1 (5 bases). V was pared by 0 bases and J by 7 bases, with 12 bases between. This CDR3 is 13 amino acids long. Germline values: CDR1 SQVTM, CDR2 ANQGSEA. CDR3 loop: CSVEDRLTDEAFF. DNA of the CDR3: TGCAGCGTTGAAGACCGCTTGACAGATGAAGCTTTCTTT.

This clone was recorded once. The rearrangement links TRBV4-1 to TRBJ2-2, with D perhaps matching TRBD2 (5 bases). The CDR3 covers 15 residues. The ends were cut back, 0 bases at V and 7 bases at J, with 12 bases in the middle. Germline CDR1 MGHRA, CDR2 YSYEKL. The CDR3 loop reads CASSQEILAGGELFF. CDR3 nucleotide sequence: TGCGCCAGCAGCCAAGAGATTCTAGCTGGCGGGGAGCTGTTTTTT.

The gene calls are TRBV18 and TRBJ2-6; 8 bases match TRBD1. Germline-derived CDR1 and CDR2 are KGHSH and LQKENI. The J segment lost 0 bases and the V segment lost 2 bases, leaving 6 bases of the junction unmatched. The CDR3 has 18 amino acids. CDR3 residues: CASSPTGGGYSGANVLTF. The CDR3 nucleotides are TGTGCCAGCTCACCAACAGGGGGTGGCTACTCTGGGGCCAACGTCCTGACTTTC.

This rearrangement joins TRBV14 to TRBJ2-2; D remains unclear. The CDR3 sequence is 11 residues long. In germline, CDR1 is SGHDN, CDR2 FVKESK. V was pared by 3 bases and J by 9 bases, with 5 bases between. Here the CDR3 reads CASSQSRELFF. The CDR3, as DNA: TGTGCCAGCAGCCAGAGCCGGGAGCTGTTTTTT.

The chain carries TRBV5-1 and TRBJ2-5, with 7 bases that match TRBD2. Germline V CDR1 and CDR2: SGHRS, YFSETQ. The CDR3 spans 15 residues. V lost 4 bases, J lost 2 bases, and 8 bases stayed unmatched. The CDR3 DNA reads as TGCGCCAGCAGCAATCCTAGCGGTAATCAAGAGACCCAGTACTTC. Translated, it gives CASSNPSGNQETQYF.

The CDR3 sequence: CASSLVSGTYEQYF. CDR3 in DNA: TGTGCCAGCAGCTTAGTGAGCGGGACCTACGAGCAGTACTTC. J is TRBJ2-7 and V is TRBV7-9, with TRBD2 identical over 7 bases. Trimming removed 1 base from V and 2 bases from J; junction bases left unmatched: 2. In germline, CDR1 is SEHNR, CDR2 FQNEAQ (reference sequence). The CDR3 runs 14 residues.

The V call is TRBV6-6, the J call TRBJ2-2; 8 bases agree with TRBD1. Unmatched junction bases numbered 2, after V lost 2 bases and J lost 6 bases. CDR1 and CDR2 (germline): MNHNY, SVGAGI (reference sequence). The CDR3 length is 14 residues. The CDR3 bases are TGTGCCAGCAGTTACAGGACAGGGCCCGGGGAGCTGTTTTTT. Protein sequence: CASSYRTGPGELFF.

The rearrangement links TRBV4-1 to TRBJ2-1, with D perhaps TRBD1 (5 bases). Germline values: CDR1 MGHRA, CDR2 YSYEKL. CDR3 length equals 16 residues. Trimming removed 3 bases from V and 6 bases from J, with 18 bases in between. CDR3 sequence (DNA): TGCGCCAGCAGCCAGTTGCTAGGACAAGTAGGCAATGAGCAGTTCTTC. Its translation is CASSQLLGQVGNEQFF.

This sequence joins TRBV28 and TRBJ2-7, with TRBD1 matching over 8 bases. The V segment lost 5 bases and the J segment 3 bases; nucleotides outside the gene matches: 6. The CDR3 loop spans 14 amino acids. Germline lookup yields CDR1 MDHEN and CDR2 SYDVKM. The CDR3 loop reads CASSPLDRVYEQYF. The CDR3 nucleotides read TGTGCCAGCAGTCCTTTGGACAGGGTCTACGAGCAGTACTTC.

The chain uses TRBV28 and TRBJ2-7; perhaps TRBD2 as D (5 bases). The CDR3 has 17 amino acids. In germline, CDR1 is MDHEN, CDR2 SYDVKM. V was shortened by 0 bases and J by 2 bases, with 17 bases between the two germline ends. CDR3 amino acids: CASSLWSVAVTTYEQYF. In DNA form, the CDR3 reads TGTGCCAGCAGTTTATGGTCGGTGGCAGTGACTACCTACGAGCAGTACTTC. Full variable domain (missing parts from reference TRBV28 and TRBJ2-7): DVKVTQSSRYLVKRTGEKVFLECVQDMDHENMFWYRQDPGLGLRLIYFSYDVKMKEKGDIPEGYSVSREKKERFSLILESASTNQTSMYLCASSLWSVAVTTYEQYFGPGTRLTVT.

In nucleotides, the CDR3 is TGTGCCAGCAGTGCTAACCTAGCGAGAACAGAGCTGTTTTTT. Encoded protein: CASSANLARTELFF. The V call is TRBV2, the J call TRBJ2-2; D perhaps matches TRBD2 (6 bases). This CDR3 has 14 residues. The V gene lost 4 bases and the J gene lost 11 bases, with 17 bases spanning the gap. Looked up from germline, CDR1 is SNHLY and CDR2 is FYNNEI.